The 11 T cell receptor beta chains below were found in one sample sequenced in a study of blood T cell repertoires in COVID-19. The data were produced by immunoSEQ multiplex PCR, yet TCRdb's version contains in-frame clones alone and is incomplete. The sample yields 200,000 to 300,000 clones, roughly nine tenths seen once. Sequencing was carried out using PBMCs or T cells enriched from blood (not recorded which). Receptors were obtained from a woman aged 18-29 years who had recovered from COVID-19.

The rearrangement uses TRBV5-1 and TRBJ2-7, with a tentative D call TRBD2 (7 bases). CDR1 SGHRS and CDR2 YFSETQ come from the germline V gene. This CDR3 comprises 18 residues. Trimming shortened V by 6 bases and J by 5 bases, and 30 bases separated the two germline ends. CDR3 nucleotides: TGCGCCAGCATGCCGGGACATAGTTCAGCGGGGACGGCGGACGAGCAGTACTTC. The encoded protein is CASMPGHSSAGTADEQYF.

The V call is TRBV4-1, the J call TRBJ1-1, with a tentative D call TRBD1 (6 bases). V dropped 1 base and J dropped 5 bases, with 14 bases sitting between them. CDR3 size: 15 residues. Germline values: CDR1 MGHRA, CDR2 YSYEKL. The CDR3 sequence: CASSQVAGAGTEAFF. DNA of the CDR3: TGCGCCAGCAGCCAAGTTGCAGGGGCCGGGACTGAAGCTTTCTTT.

In its sample, this clone was seen a few times. The CDR3 DNA sequence: TGTGCCAGCAGCTCTCCTGGGTGGAGTGGTAGCGGGAGAGGTACCGGGGAGCTGTTTTTT. As protein: CASSSPGWSGSGRGTGELFF. This chain connects TRBV7-8 to TRBJ2-2; 9 bases align to TRBD2. CDR1 is SGHVS and CDR2 is FQNEAQ in the germline V gene. The CDR3 length is 20 residues. The V gene end was trimmed by 4 bases and the J gene end by 5 bases; junction bases not matched to a gene: 20.

CDR3 sequence reads: CATSDPTTGGTDTQYF. CDR3 nucleotide sequence: TGTGCCACCAGTGACCCCACCACAGGGGGCACAGATACGCAGTATTTT. V gene TRBV24-1 combines with J gene TRBJ2-3; 7 nucleotides match TRBD1. V trimming: 4 bases; J trimming: 1 base; junction bases outside the gene matches: 7. The germline V gene has CDR1 KGHDR and CDR2 SFDVKD. The CDR3 loop spans 16 amino acids.

This chain connects TRBV5-1 to TRBJ2-3; 10 nucleotides agree with TRBD2. Germline V lookup: CDR1 SGHRS, CDR2 YFSETQ. This CDR3 spans 16 amino acids. The trim removed 3 bases at V and 6 bases at J, leaving 10 bases unmatched. In DNA, the CDR3 is TGCGCCAGCAGCTCTGTAAGCGGGGGGGCGGTGGATACGCAGTATTTT. Its protein is CASSSVSGGAVDTQYF. The complete variable domain, with remaining parts taken from reference TRBV5-1 and TRBJ2-3, reads KAGVTQTPRYLIKTRGQQVTLSCSPISGHRSVSWYQQTPGQGLQFLFEYFSETQRNKGNFPGRFSGRQFSNSRSEMNVSTLELGDSALYLCASSSVSGGAVDTQYFGPGTRLTVL.

V and J are TRBV4-3 and TRBJ2-3; D is ambiguous. This CDR3 contains 16 residues. Germline CDR1 reads LGHNA; CDR2 reads YSLEER. The V and J ends lost 0 bases and 3 bases respectively, with 13 bases between them. CDR3: CASSQDGLPRTDTQYF. CDR3 coding DNA: TGCGCCAGCAGCCAAGATGGCCTTCCCAGGACAGATACGCAGTATTTT.

This clone was recorded only once. This chain uses TRBV27 with TRBJ2-1; a possible D gene is TRBD2 (7 bases). Germline values: CDR1 MNHEY, CDR2 SMNVEV (reference sequence). This CDR3 is 15 amino acids long. The ends were cut back, 2 bases at V and 2 bases at J, with 10 bases in the middle. DNA for the CDR3: TGTGCCAGCAGTTTAGTGGGGGGGCCCTACAATGAGCAGTTCTTC. It specifies CASSLVGGPYNEQFF.

The chain is built from TRBV30 and TRBJ1-4; D perhaps matches TRBD1 (6 bases). V was trimmed by 1 base and J by 2 bases, leaving 11 bases between them. Germline V gene sequence: CDR1 GTSNPN, CDR2 SVGIG (reference sequence). The CDR3 loop spans 15 amino acids. The CDR3 spells CAWSGGGGTNEKLFF. CDR3 nucleotide sequence: TGTGCCTGGAGTGGTGGGGGGGGCACTAATGAAAAACTGTTTTTT.

This chain connects TRBV24-1 to TRBJ2-1; possible D gene TRBD2, 6 bases. V was clipped by 1 base and J by 4 bases, with 22 bases between them. The CDR3 has 19 residues. From germline, CDR1 is KGHDR and CDR2 SFDVKD. CDR3 residues: CATSDFRRGRGGRYNEQFF. CDR3 bases: TGTGCCACCAGTGATTTTAGGCGCGGTCGGGGAGGAAGATACAATGAGCAGTTCTTC.

V and J are TRBV18 and TRBJ1-2; no clear D. Germline V gene lookup returns CDR1 KGHSH and CDR2 LQKENI. The V gene lost 1 base and the J gene lost 7 bases, with 13 bases spanning the gap. The CDR3 has 14 residues. The CDR3 DNA follows: TGTGCCAGCTCACCACGACAAGGTCTTGGTGGCTACACCTTC. It specifies CASSPRQGLGGYTF.

Only one count was recorded for this clone. The chain carries TRBV5-1 and TRBJ1-2; D is ambiguous. This CDR3 comprises 14 residues. The germline V gene has CDR1 SGHRS and CDR2 YFSETQ. V shed 7 bases and J shed 4 bases, with 17 bases lying between them. Here the CDR3 DNA reads TGCGCCAGCCGTCCCGAACGTAGCTTCTATGGCTACACCTTC. It codes for CASRPERSFYGYTF.